The next 26 T cell receptor beta chains were all read from a single sample in a study of breast tumors, draining lymph nodes, adjacent tissues. The lymph nodes were axillary draining lymph nodes from breast cancer patients. TCRdb independently ran MiXCR on the multiplex PCR reads; one entry per CDR3 protein. The sample lists 150,000 to 200,000 distinct CDR3 sequences; 25% to 40% were seen once. Sequenced: axillary lymph node tissue. These receptor sequences come from a female donor with breast cancer. Some clones in this sample may be carry-over from other donors' samples.

On this clonotype: This sequence may be a read error, since a much larger clone differs from it by one base. J is TRBJ2-3 and V is TRBV20-1; 11 bases are a match to TRBD2. V trimming: 1 base; J trimming: 6 bases; junction bases outside the gene matches: 12. CDR1 is DFQATT and CDR2 is SNEGSKA in the germline V gene (reference sequence). This CDR3 is built from 17 residues. The DNA for the CDR3 is TGCAGTGCTAGAGGCCCGACTAGCGGGGCGGCCGCCGATACGCAGTATTTT. Its protein product is CSARGPTSGAAADTQYF.

The chain joins TRBV28 to TRBJ1-2; a possible D gene is TRBD1 (5 bases). The CDR3 loop spans 14 amino acids. V was clipped by 3 bases and J by 2 bases, with 10 bases between them. Germline V gives CDR1 MDHEN, CDR2 SYDVKM. In DNA, the CDR3 is TGTGCCAGCAGTTTTAGCAGGGTGAACTATGGCTACACCTTC. Translation gives CASSFSRVNYGYTF.

The rearrangement links TRBV5-6 to TRBJ2-6, with D possibly being TRBD2 (6 bases). Between the trimmed V and J ends, which lost 5 bases and 18 bases, there was a span of 15 bases. Germline V gene data show CDR1 as SGHDT and CDR2 as YYEEEE. The CDR3 length is 11 residues. The CDR3 sequence is CASRDRGSQTF. CDR3 in DNA: TGTGCCAGCAGGGACCGGGGGAGTCAGACTTTC.

The rearrangement uses TRBV7-2 and TRBJ2-7; TRBD1 matches 7 bases. V trimming: 3 bases; J trimming: 2 bases; junction bases outside the gene matches: 13. The CDR3 runs 17 residues. Germline V lookup: CDR1 SGHTA, CDR2 FQGNSA. The CDR3 is CASSFKGTARRTYEQYF. The CDR3 DNA is TGTGCCAGCAGCTTTAAGGGGACAGCCCGGAGGACCTACGAGCAGTACTTC.

CDR3 sequence: CASSCDRTGLSGYTF. In DNA form, the CDR3 reads TGTGCCAGCAGTTGTGATCGGACAGGGCTAAGTGGTTACACCTTC. V and J are TRBV6-2 or TRBV6-3 and TRBJ1-2; 8 nucleotides align to TRBD1. Germline values: CDR1 MNHEY, CDR2 SVGEGT. Germline trimming cut 4 bases from V and 11 bases from J; bases unmatched to any gene: 15. The CDR3 runs 15 residues.

Ten or more counts support this clonotype. The chain has TRBV20-1 and TRBJ1-5, with D possibly matching TRBD1 (5 bases). From germline, CDR1 is DFQATT and CDR2 SNEGSKA (reference sequence). V gave up 1 base and J gave up 10 bases, with 14 bases separating them. The CDR3 covers 13 residues. The DNA for the CDR3 is TGCAGTGCTAGAGGGGACCTCAGTTCACCCCAGCATTTT. It specifies CSARGDLSSPQHF.

As regards this clonotype: The junction shows a germline mismatch at one end, possibly a read error. The chain employs TRBV5-1 and TRBJ1-3, with a possible D match to TRBD1 (5 bases). The CDR3 sequence is 14 residues long. Germline-derived CDR1 and CDR2 are SGHRS and YFSETQ. The CDR3 sequence: CASNPGVGGNTIDF. The DNA of the CDR3 is TGCGCCAGCAACCCGGGGGTCGGCGGAAACACCATAGATTTT.

This clonotype was counted many times. The chain carries TRBV19 and TRBJ1-5; perhaps TRBD1 as D (6 bases). Germline CDR1 and CDR2: LNHDA and SQIVND (reference sequence). CDR3 length equals 13 residues. Between the trimmed V and J ends, which lost 7 bases and 7 bases, there was a span of 14 bases. The CDR3 coding sequence is TGTGCCAGTACCAAAACAGGGAACCAGCCCCAGCATTTT. This encodes CASTKTGNQPQHF.

This clonotype was seen at least ten times. V and J are TRBV6-5 and TRBJ2-7, with TRBD1 identical over 12 bases. This CDR3 has 15 residues. Germline V CDR1 and CDR2: MNHEY, SVGAGI. Germline trimming cut 5 bases from V and 6 bases from J; bases unmatched to any gene: 8. The CDR3 loop reads CASSRSGTGGSEQYF. The DNA for the CDR3 is TGTGCCAGCAGTAGATCCGGGACAGGGGGCAGCGAGCAGTACTTC.

In its sample, this clonotype was seen once. The V and J genes are TRBV9 and TRBJ2-6, with 9 positions matching TRBD1. V dropped 0 bases and J dropped 4; count of bases not matched to a gene: 5. In germline, CDR1 is SGDLS, CDR2 YYNGEE. There are 17 residues in the CDR3. CDR3 DNA: TGTGCCAGCAGCGTAGGAGGGACAGGGTTCGGGGCCAACGTCCTGACTTTC. Translation gives CASSVGGTGFGANVLTF.

This clonotype has at least ten counts. The rearrangement uses TRBV18 and TRBJ1-4; 9 bases are a match to TRBD1. The CDR3 contains 14 residues. Germline V gene data show CDR1 as KGHSH and CDR2 as LQKENI. The junction had 3 bases not matched to a gene; V was cut back by 3 bases and J by 7 bases. The CDR3 sequence: CASSPGTGREKLFF. The CDR3 bases are TGTGCCAGCTCACCCGGGACAGGGCGTGAAAAACTGTTTTTT.

This sequence joins TRBV20-1 and TRBJ2-1, with 13 bases fitting TRBD2. The ends lost 1 base at V and 12 bases at J; junction bases unmatched: 12. The germline gives CDR1 DFQATT, CDR2 SNEGSKA (reference sequence). The CDR3 is 16 residues long. The CDR3 reads CSARALAGGQTDTQFF. The CDR3 DNA reads as TGCAGTGCTAGAGCACTAGCGGGGGGGCAGACAGATACGCAGTTCTTC.

This clonotype was counted ten times or more. The CDR3 is CASSLFGGHDEQFF. In nucleotides, the CDR3 is TGTGCCAGCAGCTTATTCGGGGGGCACGATGAGCAGTTCTTC. V usage is TRBV11-2 and J usage is TRBJ2-1, with D maybe TRBD2 (7 bases). Between the trimmed V and J ends, which lost 2 bases and 8 bases, there was a span of 13 bases. The CDR3 is 14 amino acids. Per the germline V gene, CDR1 is SGHAT and CDR2 is FQNNGV. The full variable domain, with the rest looked up from reference TRBV11-2 and TRBJ2-1, is EAGVAQSPRYKIIEKRQSVAFWCNPISGHATLYWYQQILGQGPKLLIQFQNNGVVDDSQLPKDRFSAERLKGVDSTLKIQPAKLEDSAVYLCASSLFGGHDEQFFGPGTRLTVL.

This clonotype was seen ten or more times. The J gene is TRBJ2-3, the V gene TRBV18, with D uncertain. CDR3 length equals 16 residues. CDR1 and CDR2 (germline): KGHSH, LQKENI. Between the trimmed V and J ends, which lost 4 bases and 0 bases, there was a span of 14 bases. In nucleotides, the CDR3 is TGTGCCAGCTCACTTCGGCTTCCCCCTAGCACAGATACGCAGTATTTT. It codes for CASSLRLPPSTDTQYF.

This clonotype was recorded at least ten times. V usage is TRBV5-1 and J usage is TRBJ2-4, with unresolved D. V shed 4 bases and J shed 0 bases, with 11 bases lying between them. Germline CDR1 and CDR2: SGHRS and YFSETQ. CDR3 length: 15 residues. CDR3: CASSKGSIAKNIQYF. The CDR3 DNA follows: TGCGCCAGCAGCAAGGGCAGTATAGCCAAAAACATTCAGTACTTC.

This clonotype has a single count. The chain employs TRBV13 and TRBJ1-4; TRBD1 matches at 7 bases. J was trimmed by 5 bases and V by 3 bases; bases with no gene match: 6. The CDR3 contains 15 residues. Germline CDR1 reads PRHDT; CDR2 reads FYEKMQ (reference sequence). CDR3 residues: CASSLRSGGNEKLFF. The CDR3, as DNA: TGTGCCAGCAGCTTGAGGTCAGGGGGAAATGAAAAACTGTTTTTT.

This CDR3 is CASSVVGRRNQPQHF. For the CDR3, the DNA is TGTGCCAGCAGCGTAGTCGGGAGGAGGAATCAGCCCCAGCATTTT. The chain carries TRBV9 and TRBJ1-5; D ambiguous. The length of the CDR3 is 15 residues. The V gene lost 0 bases and the J gene lost 4 bases, with 11 bases spanning the gap. Germline V gene lookup returns CDR1 SGDLS and CDR2 YYNGEE.

Notes on this clonotype: A much bigger clone sits one base away, suggesting this may be a read error. The chain joins TRBV6-5 to TRBJ2-5; the D gene could be TRBD1 or TRBD2 (6 bases each). CDR3 length: 16 amino acids. Per germline, CDR1 MNHEY and CDR2 SVGAGI. The CDR3 reads CASSDSPRGRGETQYF. The CDR3 DNA reads as TGTGCCAGCAGTGACTCGCCCCGGGGGCGAGGGGAGACCCAGTACTTC.

This clonotype came up many times. The chain is built from TRBV19 and TRBJ2-7; TRBD2 aligns across 9 bases. From germline, CDR1 is LNHDA and CDR2 SQIVND (reference sequence). Unmatched junction bases numbered 4, after V lost 6 bases and J lost 1 base. This CDR3 region has 14 residues. CDR3 DNA: TGTGCCAGTAGACGAGCGGGAGGATCCTACGAGCAGTACTTC. This codes for CASRRAGGSYEQYF.

This chain uses TRBV27 with TRBJ2-2; unclear D gene. V lost 3 bases to trimming and J lost 4 bases, with 12 bases between them. Germline CDR1 is MNHEY and CDR2 is SMNVEV (reference sequence). CDR3 length: 15 amino acids. CDR3 region: CASSFLTRGTGELFF. As DNA, the CDR3 is TGTGCCAGCAGTTTCCTCACACGTGGCACCGGGGAGCTGTTTTTT.

In its sample, this clonotype was seen many times. CDR3 nucleotides: TGTGCCAGCAGCTTAGGAGGAATCAACTATGGCTACACCTTC. Translated: CASSLGGINYGYTF. The J gene is TRBJ1-2, the V gene TRBV7-9, with D uncertain. The CDR3 contains 14 residues. V shed 1 base and J shed 2 bases, with 8 bases lying between them. The germline CDR1 and CDR2 sequences are SEHNR and FQNEAQ (reference sequence).

This clonotype came up many times. The CDR3 nucleotides are TGTGCCAGCTCTAAAAGGGACAGGATGGACGAGCAGTACTTC. Amino acids: CASSKRDRMDEQYF. The V and J genes are TRBV18 and TRBJ2-7; 8 nucleotides line up with TRBD1. Looked up from germline, CDR1 is KGHSH and CDR2 is LQKENI. Trimming at V came to 6 bases and at J to 5 bases, leaving 9 bases not matched to a gene. The CDR3 has 14 residues.

This clonotype appeared many times. The chain joins TRBV2 to TRBJ2-1; D might be TRBD2 (6 bases). The CDR3 spans 17 residues. V was trimmed by 0 bases and J by 4 bases, leaving 16 bases between them. CDR1 SNHLY and CDR2 FYNNEI come from the germline V gene. In nucleotides, the CDR3 is TGTGCCAGCAGTGAAGCGCTTCGGGGACTCGTATACAATGAGCAGTTCTTC. It translates to CASSEALRGLVYNEQFF. Variable domain in full (rest from reference TRBV2 and TRBJ2-1): EPEVTQTPSHQVTQMGQEVILRCVPISNHLYFYWYRQILGQKVEFLVSFYNNEISEKSEIFDDQFSVERPDGSNFTLKIRSTKLEDSAMYFCASSEALRGLVYNEQFFGPGTRLTVL.

This sequence joins TRBV10-3 and TRBJ1-4; tentative D call: TRBD1 (6 bases). The CDR3 sequence is 13 residues long. V was clipped by 7 bases and J by 6 bases, with 12 bases between them. Germline CDR1 reads ENHRY; CDR2 reads SYGVKD. The CDR3 region has the DNA TGTGCCATCAAACAGGACAGTGATGAAAAACTGTTTTTT. It is translated as CAIKQDSDEKLFF.

There are many counts of this clonotype. The chain links TRBV18 to TRBJ2-5; D gene uncertain. Germline V gives CDR1 KGHSH, CDR2 LQKENI. V lost 3 bases and J 5 bases, leaving 13 bases between the germline ends. CDR3 length equals 14 residues. The CDR3 sequence is CASSPPFLAETQYF. The CDR3 DNA reads as TGTGCCAGCTCACCGCCCTTCTTGGCGGAGACCCAGTACTTC.

This clonotype has a handful of counts. A read error may explain this, as a much larger clone is one base away. This sequence joins TRBV14 and TRBJ1-5; 8 bases are a match to TRBD1. V lost 1 base and J lost 3; bases outside the gene matches: 14. Germline V gives CDR1 SGHDN, CDR2 FVKESK. The CDR3 sequence is 19 residues long. For the CDR3, the DNA is TGTGCCAGCAGCCAAGGAGAGACAAACAGGGGGTACGCCAATCAGCCCCAGCATTTT. Its translation: CASSQGETNRGYANQPQHF.